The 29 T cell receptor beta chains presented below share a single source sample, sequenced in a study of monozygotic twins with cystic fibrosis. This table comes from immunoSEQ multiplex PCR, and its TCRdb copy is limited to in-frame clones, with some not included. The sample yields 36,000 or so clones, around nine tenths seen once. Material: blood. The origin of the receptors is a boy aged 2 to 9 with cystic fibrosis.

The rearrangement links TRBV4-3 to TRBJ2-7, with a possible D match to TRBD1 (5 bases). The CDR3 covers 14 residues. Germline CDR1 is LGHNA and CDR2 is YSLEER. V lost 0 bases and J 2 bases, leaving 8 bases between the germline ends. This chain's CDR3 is CASSQESGPYEQYF. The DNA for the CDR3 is TGCGCCAGCAGCCAAGAGTCAGGGCCCTACGAGCAGTACTTC.

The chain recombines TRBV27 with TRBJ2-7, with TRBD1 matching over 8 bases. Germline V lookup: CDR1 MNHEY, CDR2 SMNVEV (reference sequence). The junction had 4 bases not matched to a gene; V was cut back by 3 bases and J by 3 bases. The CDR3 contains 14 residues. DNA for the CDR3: TGTGCCAGCAGTTTGACAGGGGACCGCTACGAGCAGTACTTC. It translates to CASSLTGDRYEQYF.

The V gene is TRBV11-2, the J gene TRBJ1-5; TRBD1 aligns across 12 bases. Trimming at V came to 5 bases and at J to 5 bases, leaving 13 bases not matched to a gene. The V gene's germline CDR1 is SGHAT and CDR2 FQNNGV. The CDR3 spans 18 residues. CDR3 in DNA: TGTGCCAGCAGCCAGAACCGGGACAGGGGGCGCGTGTATCAGCCCCAGCATTTT. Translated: CASSQNRDRGRVYQPQHF.

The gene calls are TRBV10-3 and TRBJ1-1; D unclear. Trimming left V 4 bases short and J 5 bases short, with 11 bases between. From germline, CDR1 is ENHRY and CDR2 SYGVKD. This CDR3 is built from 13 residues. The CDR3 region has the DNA TGTGCCATCAGTGGAAACAGAGAAACTGAAGCTTTCTTT. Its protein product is CAISGNRETEAFF.

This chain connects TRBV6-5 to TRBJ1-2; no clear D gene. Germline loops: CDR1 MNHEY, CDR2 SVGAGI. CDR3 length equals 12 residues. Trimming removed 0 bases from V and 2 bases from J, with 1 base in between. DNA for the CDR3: TGTGCCAGCAGTTACTCGAACTATGGCTACACCTTC. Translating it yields CASSYSNYGYTF.

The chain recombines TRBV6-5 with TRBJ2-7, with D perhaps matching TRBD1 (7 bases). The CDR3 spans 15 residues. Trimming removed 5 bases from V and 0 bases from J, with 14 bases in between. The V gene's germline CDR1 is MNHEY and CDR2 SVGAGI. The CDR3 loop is CASSPGGKSSYEQYF. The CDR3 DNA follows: TGTGCCAGCAGTCCAGGGGGGAAAAGCTCCTACGAGCAGTACTTC.

CDR3 amino acids: CATPNGYTF. As DNA, the CDR3 is TGTGCCACCCCAAATGGCTACACCTTC. The V gene is TRBV10-3, the J gene TRBJ1-2; no firm D call. This CDR3 is 9 amino acids long. V gave up 10 bases and J gave up 6 bases, with 6 bases separating them. The germline gives CDR1 ENHRY, CDR2 SYGVKD.

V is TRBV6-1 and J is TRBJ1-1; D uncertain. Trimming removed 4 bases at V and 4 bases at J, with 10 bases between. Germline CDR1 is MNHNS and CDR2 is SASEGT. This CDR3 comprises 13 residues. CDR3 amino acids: CASSGVPGTEAFF. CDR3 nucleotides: TGTGCCAGCAGTGGCGTGCCGGGCACTGAAGCTTTCTTT.

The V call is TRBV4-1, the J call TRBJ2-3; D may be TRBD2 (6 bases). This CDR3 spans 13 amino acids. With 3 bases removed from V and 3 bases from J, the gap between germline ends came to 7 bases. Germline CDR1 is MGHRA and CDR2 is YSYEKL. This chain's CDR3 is CASSQEGTDTQYF. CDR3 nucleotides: TGCGCCAGCAGCCAGGAGGGGACAGATACGCAGTATTTT.

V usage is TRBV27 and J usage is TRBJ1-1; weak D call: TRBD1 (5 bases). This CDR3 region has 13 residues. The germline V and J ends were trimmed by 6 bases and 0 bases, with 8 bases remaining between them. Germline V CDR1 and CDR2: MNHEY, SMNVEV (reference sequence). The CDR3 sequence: CASRGVMNTEAFF. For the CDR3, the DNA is TGTGCCAGCAGAGGGGTTATGAACACTGAAGCTTTCTTT.

Here the CDR3 DNA reads TGCGCCAGCAGCGGCTGGGGGCAGGGTAGGTCCTACGAGCAGTACTTC. Translation: CASSGWGQGRSYEQYF. The chain links TRBV5-1 to TRBJ2-7; a possible D gene is TRBD1 (6 bases). Trimming cost V 4 bases and J 1 base, with 18 bases left between them. This CDR3 is built from 16 residues. The germline V gene encodes CDR1 SGHRS and CDR2 YFSETQ.

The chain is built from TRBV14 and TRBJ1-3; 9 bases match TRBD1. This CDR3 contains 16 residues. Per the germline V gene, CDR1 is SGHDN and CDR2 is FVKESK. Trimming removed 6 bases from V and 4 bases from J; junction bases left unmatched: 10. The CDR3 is CASSQPGTGIGNTIYF. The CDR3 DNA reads TGTGCCAGCAGTCAACCCGGGACAGGGATCGGAAACACCATATATTTT. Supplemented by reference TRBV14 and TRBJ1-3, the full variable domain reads EAGVTQFPSHSVIEKGQTVTLRCDPISGHDNLYWYRRVMGKEIKFLLHFVKESKQDESGMPNNRFLAERTGGTYSTLKVQPAELEDSGVYFCASSQPGTGIGNTIYFGEGSWLTVV.

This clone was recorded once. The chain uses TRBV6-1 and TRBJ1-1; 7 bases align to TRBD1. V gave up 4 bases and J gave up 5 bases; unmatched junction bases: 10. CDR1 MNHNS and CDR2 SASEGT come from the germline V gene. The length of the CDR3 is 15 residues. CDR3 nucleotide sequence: TGTGCCAGCAGTGCCACGCTGTTGGGACAGACTGAAGCTTTCTTT. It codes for CASSATLLGQTEAFF.

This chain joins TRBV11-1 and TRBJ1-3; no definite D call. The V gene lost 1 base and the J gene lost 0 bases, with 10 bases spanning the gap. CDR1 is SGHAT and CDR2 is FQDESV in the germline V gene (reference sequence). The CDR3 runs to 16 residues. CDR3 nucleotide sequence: TGTGCCAGCAGCTTAGTCGACGGGAGCTCTGGAAACACCATATATTTT. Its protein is CASSLVDGSSGNTIYF.

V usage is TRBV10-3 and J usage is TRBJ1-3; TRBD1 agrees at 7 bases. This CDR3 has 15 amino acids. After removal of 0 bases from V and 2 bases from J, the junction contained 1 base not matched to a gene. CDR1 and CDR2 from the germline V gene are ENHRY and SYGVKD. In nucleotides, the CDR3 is TGTGCCATCAGTGAGTCGACAGGGCCTGGAAACACCATATATTTT. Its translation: CAISESTGPGNTIYF.

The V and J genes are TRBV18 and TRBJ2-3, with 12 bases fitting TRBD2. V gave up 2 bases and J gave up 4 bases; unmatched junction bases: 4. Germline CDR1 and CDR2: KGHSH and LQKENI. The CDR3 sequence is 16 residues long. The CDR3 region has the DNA TGTGCCAGCTCACCATCTAGCGGGGGGGCCCCAGATACGCAGTATTTT. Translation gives CASSPSSGGAPDTQYF.

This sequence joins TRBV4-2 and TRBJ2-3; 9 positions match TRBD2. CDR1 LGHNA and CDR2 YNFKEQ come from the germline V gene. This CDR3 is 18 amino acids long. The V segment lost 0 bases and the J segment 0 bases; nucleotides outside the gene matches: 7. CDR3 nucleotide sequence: TGTGCCAGCAGCCAAGATGTCGCGGGGGGGACTAGCACAGATACGCAGTATTTT. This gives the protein CASSQDVAGGTSTDTQYF.

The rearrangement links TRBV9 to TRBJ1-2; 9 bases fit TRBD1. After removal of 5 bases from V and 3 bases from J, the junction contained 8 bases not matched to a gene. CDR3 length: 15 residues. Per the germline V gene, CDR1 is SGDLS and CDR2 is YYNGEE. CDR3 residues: CASRDDRGYDYGYTF. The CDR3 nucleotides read TGTGCCAGCAGGGACGACAGGGGGTACGACTATGGCTACACCTTC. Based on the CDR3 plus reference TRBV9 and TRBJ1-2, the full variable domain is DSGVTQTPKHLITATGQRVTLRCSPRSGDLSVYWYQQSLDQGLQFLIQYYNGEERAKGNILERFSAQQFPDLHSELNLSSLELGDSALYFCASRDDRGYDYGYTFGSGTRLTVV.

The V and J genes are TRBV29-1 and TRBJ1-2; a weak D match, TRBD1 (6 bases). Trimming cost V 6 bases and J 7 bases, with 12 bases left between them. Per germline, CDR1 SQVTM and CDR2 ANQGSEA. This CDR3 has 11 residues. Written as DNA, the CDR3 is TGCAGCGTCATGACCAGGGGTGGCTACACCTTC. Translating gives CSVMTRGGYTF. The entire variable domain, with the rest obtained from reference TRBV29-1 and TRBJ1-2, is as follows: SAVISQKPSRDICQRGTSLTIQCQVDSQVTMMFWYRQQPGQSLTLIATANQGSEATYESGFVIDKFPISRPNLTFSTLTVSNMSPEDSSIYLCSVMTRGGYTFGSGTRLTVV.

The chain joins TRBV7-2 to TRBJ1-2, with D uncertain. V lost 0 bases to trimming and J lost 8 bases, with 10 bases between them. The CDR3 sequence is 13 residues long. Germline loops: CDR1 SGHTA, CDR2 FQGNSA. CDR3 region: CASSLASGRGYTF. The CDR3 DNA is TGTGCCAGCAGCTTAGCGAGCGGCAGGGGCTACACCTTC.

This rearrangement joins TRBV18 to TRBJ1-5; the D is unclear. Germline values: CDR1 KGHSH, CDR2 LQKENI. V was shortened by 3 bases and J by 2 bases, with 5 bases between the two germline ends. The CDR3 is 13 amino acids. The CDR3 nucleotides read TGTGCCAGCTCACCCCGGGGCAATCAGCCCCAGCATTTT. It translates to CASSPRGNQPQHF.

The CDR3 sequence: CASSLVAGQGFYEQYF. Written as DNA, the CDR3 is TGTGCCAGCAGCTTAGTGGCGGGGCAGGGGTTCTACGAGCAGTACTTC. The chain carries TRBV11-3 and TRBJ2-7; either TRBD1 or TRBD2 may supply D (6 bases each). The CDR3 sequence is 16 residues long. Germline V gene data show CDR1 as SGHNT and CDR2 as YENEEA. The V end was cut by 1 base, the J end by 3 bases, with 16 bases between.

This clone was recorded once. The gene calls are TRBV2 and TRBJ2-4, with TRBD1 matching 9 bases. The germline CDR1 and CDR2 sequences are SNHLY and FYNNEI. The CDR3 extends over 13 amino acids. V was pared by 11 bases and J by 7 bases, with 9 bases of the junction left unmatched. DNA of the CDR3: TGTGCCCAGGTGGCGGACAGGGGTAACATTCAGTACTTC. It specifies CAQVADRGNIQYF.

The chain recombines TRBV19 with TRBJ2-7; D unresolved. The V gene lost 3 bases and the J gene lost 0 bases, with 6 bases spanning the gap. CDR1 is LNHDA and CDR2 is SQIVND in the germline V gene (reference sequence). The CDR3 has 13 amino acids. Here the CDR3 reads CASSMLPSYEQYF. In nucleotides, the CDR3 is TGTGCCAGTAGTATGTTGCCCTCCTACGAGCAGTACTTC.

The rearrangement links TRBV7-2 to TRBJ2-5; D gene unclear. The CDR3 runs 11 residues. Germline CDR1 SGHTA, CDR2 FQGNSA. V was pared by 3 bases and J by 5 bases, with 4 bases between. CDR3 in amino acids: CASSFGETQYF. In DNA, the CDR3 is TGTGCCAGCAGCTTCGGGGAGACCCAGTACTTC.

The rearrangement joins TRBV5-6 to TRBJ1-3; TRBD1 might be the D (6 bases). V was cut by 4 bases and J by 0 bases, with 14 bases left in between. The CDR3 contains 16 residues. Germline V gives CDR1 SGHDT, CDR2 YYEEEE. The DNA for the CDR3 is TGTGCCAGCAGCCTTTTCCAGGGGAGCTCTGGAAACACCATATATTTT. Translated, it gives CASSLFQGSSGNTIYF.

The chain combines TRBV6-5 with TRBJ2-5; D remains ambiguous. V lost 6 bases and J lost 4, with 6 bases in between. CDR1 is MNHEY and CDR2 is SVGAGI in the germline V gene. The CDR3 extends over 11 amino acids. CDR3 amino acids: CASSHAETQYF. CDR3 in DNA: TGTGCCAGCAGCCACGCAGAGACCCAGTACTTC.

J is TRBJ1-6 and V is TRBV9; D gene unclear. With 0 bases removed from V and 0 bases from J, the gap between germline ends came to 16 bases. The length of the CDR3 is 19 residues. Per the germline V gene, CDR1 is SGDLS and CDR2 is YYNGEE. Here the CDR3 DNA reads TGTGCCAGCAGCGTAGGCGACGGTGGGGAGGTCTCCTATAATTCACCCCTCCACTTT. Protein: CASSVGDGGEVSYNSPLHF.

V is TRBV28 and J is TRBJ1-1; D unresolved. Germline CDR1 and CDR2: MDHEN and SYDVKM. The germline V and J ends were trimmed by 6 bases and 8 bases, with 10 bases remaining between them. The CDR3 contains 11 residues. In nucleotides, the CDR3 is TGTGCCAGCAGCGGGCCAGCAGAAGCTTTCTTT. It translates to CASSGPAEAFF.